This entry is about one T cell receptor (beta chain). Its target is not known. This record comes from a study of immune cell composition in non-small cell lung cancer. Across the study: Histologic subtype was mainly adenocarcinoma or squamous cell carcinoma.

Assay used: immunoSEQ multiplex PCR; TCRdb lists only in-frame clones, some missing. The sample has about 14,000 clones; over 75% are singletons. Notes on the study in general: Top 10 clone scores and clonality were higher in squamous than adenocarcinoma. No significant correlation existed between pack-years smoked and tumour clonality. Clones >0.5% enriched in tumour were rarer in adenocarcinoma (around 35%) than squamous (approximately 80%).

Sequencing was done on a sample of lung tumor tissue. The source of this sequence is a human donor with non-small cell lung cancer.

CDR3 bases: TGTGCCAGCTCACCCGGACAGGGCCGGACTGAAGCTTTCTTT. Protein: CASSPGQGRTEAFF. The V and J genes are TRBV18 and TRBJ1-1; 8 nucleotides agree with TRBD1. The J segment lost 5 bases and the V segment lost 3 bases, leaving 5 bases of the junction unmatched. The germline CDR1 and CDR2 sequences are KGHSH and LQKENI. This CDR3 comprises 14 residues.